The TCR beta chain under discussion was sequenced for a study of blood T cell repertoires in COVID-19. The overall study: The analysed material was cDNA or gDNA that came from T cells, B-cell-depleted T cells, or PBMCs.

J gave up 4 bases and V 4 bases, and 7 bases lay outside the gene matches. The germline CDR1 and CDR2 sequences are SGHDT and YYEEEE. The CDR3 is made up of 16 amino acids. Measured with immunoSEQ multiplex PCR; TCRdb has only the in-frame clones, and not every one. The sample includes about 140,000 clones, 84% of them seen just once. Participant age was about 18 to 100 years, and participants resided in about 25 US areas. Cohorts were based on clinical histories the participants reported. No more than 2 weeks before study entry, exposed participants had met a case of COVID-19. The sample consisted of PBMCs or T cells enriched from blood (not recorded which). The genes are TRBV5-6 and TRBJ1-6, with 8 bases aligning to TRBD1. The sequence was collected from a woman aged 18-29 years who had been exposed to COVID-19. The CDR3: CASSRSWTGYNSPLHF. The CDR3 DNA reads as TGTGCCAGCAGCCGGAGTTGGACAGGGTATAATTCACCCCTCCACTTT.